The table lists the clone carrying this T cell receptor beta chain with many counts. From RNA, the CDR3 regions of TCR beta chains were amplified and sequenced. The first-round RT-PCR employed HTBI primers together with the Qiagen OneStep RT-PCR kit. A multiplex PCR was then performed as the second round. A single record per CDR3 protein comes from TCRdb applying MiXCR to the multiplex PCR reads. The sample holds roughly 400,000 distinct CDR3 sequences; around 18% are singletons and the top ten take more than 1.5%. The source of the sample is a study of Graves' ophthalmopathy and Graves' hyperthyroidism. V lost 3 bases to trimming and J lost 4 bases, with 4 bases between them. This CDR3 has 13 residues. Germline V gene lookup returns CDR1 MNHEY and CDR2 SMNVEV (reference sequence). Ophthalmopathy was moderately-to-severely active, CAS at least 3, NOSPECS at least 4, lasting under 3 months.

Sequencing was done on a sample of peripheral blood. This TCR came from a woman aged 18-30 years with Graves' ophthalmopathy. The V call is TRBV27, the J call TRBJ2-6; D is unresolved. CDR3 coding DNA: TGTGCCAGCAGTTTCCGGGGGGCCAACGTCCTGACTTTC. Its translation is CASSFRGANVLTF.